The sequence of this T cell receptor (beta chain) was determined in a study of T cells after yellow fever vaccination. Study results and caveats: It was a small share of clonotypes that appeared in both CD4 and CD8 compartments.

This clonotype showed up many times. Its antigen is not identified. This CDR3 region has 13 residues. Germline V lookup: CDR1 SGHVS, CDR2 FQNEAQ. The V end was cut by 5 bases, the J end by 8 bases, with 15 bases between. TCRdb re-analysed the 5' RACE reads in MiXCR, keeping a single row per CDR3 protein. In the table there are 300,000 to 350,000 distinct CDR3 sequences, roughly 4% of which are singletons. This sequence joins TRBV7-8 and TRBJ1-2; D perhaps matches TRBD1 (5 bases). This clonotype was obtained from a man aged 18 to 35 who received the YFV17D yellow fever vaccine. Here the sequenced sample was PBMCs, taken 5 days after the yellow fever booster vaccination. CDR3 protein: CASSQHRTGGYTF. In nucleotides, the CDR3 is TGTGCCAGCAGCCAACACAGGACGGGCGGCTACACCTTC.